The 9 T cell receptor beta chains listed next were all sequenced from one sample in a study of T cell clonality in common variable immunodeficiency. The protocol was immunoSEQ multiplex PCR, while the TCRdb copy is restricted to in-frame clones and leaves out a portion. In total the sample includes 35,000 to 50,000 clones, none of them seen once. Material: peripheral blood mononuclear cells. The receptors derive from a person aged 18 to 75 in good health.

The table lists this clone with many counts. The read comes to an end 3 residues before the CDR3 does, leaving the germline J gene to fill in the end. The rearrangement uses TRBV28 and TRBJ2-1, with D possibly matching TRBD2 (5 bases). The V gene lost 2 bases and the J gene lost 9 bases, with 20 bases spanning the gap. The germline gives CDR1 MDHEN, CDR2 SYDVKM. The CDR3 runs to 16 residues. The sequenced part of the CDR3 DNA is TGTGCCAGCAGTTTACGTATCGGGCCCCTCCGGGGTGAG. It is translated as CASSLRIGPLRGE. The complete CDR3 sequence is CASSLRIGPLRGEQFF.

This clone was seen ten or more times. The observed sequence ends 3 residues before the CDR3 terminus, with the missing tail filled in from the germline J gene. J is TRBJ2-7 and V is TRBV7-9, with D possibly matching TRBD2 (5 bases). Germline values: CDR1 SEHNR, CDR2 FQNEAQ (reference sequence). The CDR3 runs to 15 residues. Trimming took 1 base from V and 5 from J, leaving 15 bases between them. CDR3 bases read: TGTGCCAGCAGCTTAGGGGTAGCGAACGTTGACGAG. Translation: CASSLGVANVDE. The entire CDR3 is CASSLGVANVDEQYF.

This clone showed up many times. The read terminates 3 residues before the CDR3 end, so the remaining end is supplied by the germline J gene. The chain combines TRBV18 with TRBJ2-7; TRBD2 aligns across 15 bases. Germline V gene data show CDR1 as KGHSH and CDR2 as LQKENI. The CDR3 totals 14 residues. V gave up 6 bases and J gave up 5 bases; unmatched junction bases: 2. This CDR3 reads CASSGLAGGDEQYF. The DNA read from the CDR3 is TGTGCCAGCTCGGGACTAGCGGGAGGAGACGAG.

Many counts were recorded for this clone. The sequenced part of the CDR3 DNA is TGTGCCAGCAGCTTAGCACTAGCGGGAATCTCCTACGAG. It specifies CASSLALAGISYE. The complete CDR3 reads CASSLALAGISYEQYF. V gene TRBV7-2 combines with J gene TRBJ2-7; 10 nucleotides align to TRBD2. Read coverage stops 3 residues before the CDR3 terminus; the germline J gene supplies the remainder. The J segment lost 0 bases and the V segment lost 0 bases, leaving 2 bases of the junction unmatched. In germline, CDR1 is SGHTA, CDR2 FQGNSA. The CDR3 has 16 amino acids.

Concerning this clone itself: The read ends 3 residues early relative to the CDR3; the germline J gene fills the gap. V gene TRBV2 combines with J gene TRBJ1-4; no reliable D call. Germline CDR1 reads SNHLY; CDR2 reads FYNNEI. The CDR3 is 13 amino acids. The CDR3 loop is CASTFIPNSPLFF. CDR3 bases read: TGTGCCAGCACATTTATCCCTAATTCACCA. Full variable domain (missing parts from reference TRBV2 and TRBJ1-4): EPEVTQTPSHQVTQMGQEVILRCVPISNHLYFYWYRQILGQKVEFLVSFYNNEISEKSEIFDDQFSVERPDGSNFTLKIRSTKLEDSAMYFCASTFIPNSPLFFGSGTQLSVL.

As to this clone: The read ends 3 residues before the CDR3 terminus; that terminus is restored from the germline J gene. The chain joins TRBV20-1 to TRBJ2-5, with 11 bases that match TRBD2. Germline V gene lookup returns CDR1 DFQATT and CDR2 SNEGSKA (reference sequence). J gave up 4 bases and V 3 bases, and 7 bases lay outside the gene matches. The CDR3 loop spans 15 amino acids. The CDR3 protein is CSASRLAGGSETQYF. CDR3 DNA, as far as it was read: TGCAGTGCTAGTAGGCTAGCGGGAGGTTCAGAGACC.

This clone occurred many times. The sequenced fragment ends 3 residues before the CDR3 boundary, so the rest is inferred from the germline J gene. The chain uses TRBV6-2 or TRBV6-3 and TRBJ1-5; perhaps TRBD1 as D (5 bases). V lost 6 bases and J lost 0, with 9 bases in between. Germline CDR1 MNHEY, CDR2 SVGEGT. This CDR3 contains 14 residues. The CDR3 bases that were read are TGTGCCAGCAGGGGAGGACATAGCAATCAGCCC. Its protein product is CASRGGHSNQP. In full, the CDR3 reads CASRGGHSNQPQHF.

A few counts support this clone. The CDR3 reads CASSPYRGRDQPQHF. The part of the CDR3 DNA that was read is TGTGCCAGCTCACCATACAGGGGGCGGGATCAGCCC. J is TRBJ1-5 and V is TRBV18; 9 positions agree with TRBD1. The read ends 3 residues early relative to the CDR3; the germline J gene fills the gap. V trimming: 2 bases; J trimming: 5 bases; junction bases outside the gene matches: 4. The CDR3 contains 15 residues. CDR1 is KGHSH, CDR2 LQKENI, per germline.

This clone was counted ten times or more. The CDR3 reads CASSPRPQFGSEYTF. The CDR3 DNA, read in part, is TGTGCCAGCAGCCCCCGACCCCAGTTCGGGTCTGAG. This chain uses TRBV7-9 with TRBJ1-2; no reliable D call. Read coverage stops 3 residues before the CDR3 terminus; the germline J gene supplies the remainder. The CDR3 is 15 amino acids. CDR1 and CDR2 (germline): SEHNR, FQNEAQ (reference sequence). The full variable domain, rest sourced from reference TRBV7-9 and TRBJ1-2, is DTGVSQNPRHKITKRGQNVTFRCDPISEHNRLYWYRQTLGQGPEFLTYFQNEAQLEKSRLLSDRFSAERPKGSFSTLEIQRTEQGDSAMYLCASSPRPQFGSEYTFGSGTRLTVV.